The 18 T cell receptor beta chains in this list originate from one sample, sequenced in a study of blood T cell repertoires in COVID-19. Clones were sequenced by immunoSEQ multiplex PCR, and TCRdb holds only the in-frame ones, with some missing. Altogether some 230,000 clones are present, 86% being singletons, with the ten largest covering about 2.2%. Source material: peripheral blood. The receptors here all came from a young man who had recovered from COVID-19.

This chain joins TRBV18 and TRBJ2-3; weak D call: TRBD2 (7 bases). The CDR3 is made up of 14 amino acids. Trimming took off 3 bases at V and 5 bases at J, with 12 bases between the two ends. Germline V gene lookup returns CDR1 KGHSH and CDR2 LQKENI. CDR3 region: CASSPGGPGDTQYF. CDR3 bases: TGTGCCAGCTCACCGGGGGGGCCTGGAGATACGCAGTATTTT.

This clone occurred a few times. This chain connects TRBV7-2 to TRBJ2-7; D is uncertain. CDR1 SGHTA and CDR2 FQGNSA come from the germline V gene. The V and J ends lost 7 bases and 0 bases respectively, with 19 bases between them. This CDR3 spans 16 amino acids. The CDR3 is CASTQLPVPSSYEQYF. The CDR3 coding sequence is TGTGCCAGCACCCAACTCCCCGTCCCTAGCTCCTACGAGCAGTACTTC. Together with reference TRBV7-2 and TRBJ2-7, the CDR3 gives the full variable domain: GAGVSQSPSNKVTEKGKDVELRCDPISGHTALYWYRQSLGQGLEFLIYFQGNSAPDKSGLPSDRFSAERTGGSVSTLTIQRTQQEDSAVYLCASTQLPVPSSYEQYFGPGTRLTVT.

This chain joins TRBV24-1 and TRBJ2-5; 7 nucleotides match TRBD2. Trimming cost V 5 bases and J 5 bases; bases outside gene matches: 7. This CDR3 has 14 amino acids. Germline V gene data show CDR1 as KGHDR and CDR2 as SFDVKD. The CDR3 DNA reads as TGTGCCACCAGTGGCGGGGAGGGTAGGGAGACCCAGTACTTC. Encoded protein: CATSGGEGRETQYF.

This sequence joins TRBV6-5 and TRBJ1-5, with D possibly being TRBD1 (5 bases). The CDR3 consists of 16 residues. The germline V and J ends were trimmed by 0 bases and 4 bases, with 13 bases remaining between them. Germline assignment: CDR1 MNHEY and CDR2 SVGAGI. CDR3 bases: TGTGCCAGCAGTTACTCGCCCAGGGCCTCAAATCAGCCCCAGCATTTT. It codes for CASSYSPRASNQPQHF.

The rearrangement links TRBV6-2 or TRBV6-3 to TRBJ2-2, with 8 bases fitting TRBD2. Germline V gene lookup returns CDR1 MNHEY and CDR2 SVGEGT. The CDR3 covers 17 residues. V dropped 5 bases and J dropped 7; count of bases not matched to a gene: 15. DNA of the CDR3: TGTGCCAGCAGTAGGAATTTTGGCGGGGGGACCAACGGGGAGCTGTTTTTT. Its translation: CASSRNFGGGTNGELFF.

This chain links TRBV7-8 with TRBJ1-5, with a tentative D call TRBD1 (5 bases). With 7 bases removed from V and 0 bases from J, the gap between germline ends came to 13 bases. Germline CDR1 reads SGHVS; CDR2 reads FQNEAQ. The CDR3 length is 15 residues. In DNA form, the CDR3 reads TGTGCCAGCACCTTGGGGGGGTATAGCAATCAGCCCCAGCATTTT. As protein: CASTLGGYSNQPQHF.

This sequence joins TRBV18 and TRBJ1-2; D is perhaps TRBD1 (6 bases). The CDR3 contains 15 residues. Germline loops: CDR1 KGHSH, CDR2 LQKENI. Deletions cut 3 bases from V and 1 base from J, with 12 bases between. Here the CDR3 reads CASSPGTSDNYGYTF. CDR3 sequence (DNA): TGTGCCAGCTCACCGGGGACATCTGATAACTATGGCTACACCTTC.

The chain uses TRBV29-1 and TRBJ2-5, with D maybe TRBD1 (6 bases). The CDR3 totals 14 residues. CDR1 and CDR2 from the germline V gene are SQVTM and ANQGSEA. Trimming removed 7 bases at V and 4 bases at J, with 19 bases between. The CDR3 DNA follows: TGCAGCGCCTGCCCCGGGTGGGGGCCAGAGACCCAGTACTTC. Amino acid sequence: CSACPGWGPETQYF.

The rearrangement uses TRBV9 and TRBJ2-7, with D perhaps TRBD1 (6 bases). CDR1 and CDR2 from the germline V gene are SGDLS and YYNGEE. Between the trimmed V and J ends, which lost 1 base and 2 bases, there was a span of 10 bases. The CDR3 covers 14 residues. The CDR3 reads CASSVTTGAYEQYF. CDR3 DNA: TGTGCCAGCAGCGTAACGACAGGTGCCTACGAGCAGTACTTC.

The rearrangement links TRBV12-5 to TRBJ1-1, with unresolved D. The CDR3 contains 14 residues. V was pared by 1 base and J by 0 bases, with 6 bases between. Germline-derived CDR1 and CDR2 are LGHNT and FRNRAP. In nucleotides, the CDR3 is TGTGCTAGTGGTTTGGGGCAGGTGAACACTGAAGCTTTCTTT. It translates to CASGLGQVNTEAFF.

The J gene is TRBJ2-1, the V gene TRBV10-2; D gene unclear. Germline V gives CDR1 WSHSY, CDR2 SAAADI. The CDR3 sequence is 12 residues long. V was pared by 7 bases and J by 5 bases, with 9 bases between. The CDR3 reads CASTRLDNEQFF. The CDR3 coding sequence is TGCGCCAGCACTAGGTTGGACAATGAGCAGTTCTTC.

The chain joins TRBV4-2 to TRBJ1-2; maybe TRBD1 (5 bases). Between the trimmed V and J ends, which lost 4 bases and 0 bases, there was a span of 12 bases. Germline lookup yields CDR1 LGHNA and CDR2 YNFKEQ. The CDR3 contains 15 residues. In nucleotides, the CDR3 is TGTGCCAGCAGCCCCGGTGGGGGGACTAACTATGGCTACACCTTC. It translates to CASSPGGGTNYGYTF.

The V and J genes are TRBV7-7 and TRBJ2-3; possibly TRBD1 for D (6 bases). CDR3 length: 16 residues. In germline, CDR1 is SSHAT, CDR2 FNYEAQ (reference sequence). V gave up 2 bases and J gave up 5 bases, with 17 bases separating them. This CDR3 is CASSLMSYPRGDTQYF. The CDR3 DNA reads TGTGCCAGCAGCTTAATGTCCTATCCCAGGGGAGATACGCAGTATTTT.

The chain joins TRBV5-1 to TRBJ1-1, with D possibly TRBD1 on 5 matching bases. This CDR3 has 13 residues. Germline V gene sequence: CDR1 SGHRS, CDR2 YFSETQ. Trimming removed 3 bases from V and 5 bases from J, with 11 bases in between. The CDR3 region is CASSSDIRTEAFF. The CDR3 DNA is TGCGCCAGCAGCTCGGACATTCGGACTGAAGCTTTCTTT. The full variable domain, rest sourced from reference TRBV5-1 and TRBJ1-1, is KAGVTQTPRYLIKTRGQQVTLSCSPISGHRSVSWYQQTPGQGLQFLFEYFSETQRNKGNFPGRFSGRQFSNSRSEMNVSTLELGDSALYLCASSSDIRTEAFFGQGTRLTVV.

In nucleotides, the CDR3 is TGCAGTGCTAGTCACGGGGGGGCTGGGGAGACCCAGTACTTC. Residues: CSASHGGAGETQYF. The chain has TRBV20-1 and TRBJ2-5; 8 bases align to TRBD2. Germline lookup yields CDR1 DFQATT and CDR2 SNEGSKA (reference sequence). With 3 bases clipped from V and 5 bases from J, the junction kept 8 bases outside the gene matches. CDR3 length: 14 amino acids.

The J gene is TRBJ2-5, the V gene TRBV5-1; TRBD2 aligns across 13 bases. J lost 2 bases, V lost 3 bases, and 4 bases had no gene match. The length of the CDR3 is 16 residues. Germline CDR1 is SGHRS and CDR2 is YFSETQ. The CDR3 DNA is TGCGCCAGCAGCTCCCTGACTAGCGGGAGGCAAGAGACCCAGTACTTC. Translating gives CASSSLTSGRQETQYF.

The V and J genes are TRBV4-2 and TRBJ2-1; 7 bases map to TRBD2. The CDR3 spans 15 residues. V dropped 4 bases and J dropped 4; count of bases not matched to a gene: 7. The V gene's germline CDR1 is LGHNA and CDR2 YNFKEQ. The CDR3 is CASSPRASGYNEQFF. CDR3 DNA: TGTGCCAGCAGCCCGCGAGCTAGCGGATACAATGAGCAGTTCTTC.

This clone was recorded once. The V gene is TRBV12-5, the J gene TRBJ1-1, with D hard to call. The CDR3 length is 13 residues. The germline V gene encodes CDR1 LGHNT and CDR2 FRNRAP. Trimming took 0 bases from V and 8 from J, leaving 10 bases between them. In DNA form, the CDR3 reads TGTGCTAGTGGTTTGGTAATCAGCGCCGAAGCTTTCTTT. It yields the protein CASGLVISAEAFF.